This is a list of T cell receptor beta chains from one sample in a study of blood T cell repertoires in COVID-19. Using immunoSEQ multiplex PCR, the repertoire was profiled, and TCRdb retains in-frame clones only, with some absent. The sample consists of 150,000 to 180,000 clones, just under 85% of them appearing once. What was sequenced was peripheral blood. The source is a woman aged 60-75 years with acute or convalescent COVID-19. The CDR3 runs from the conserved cysteine through the conserved F or W. D genes are given only for firm matches. Clone size appears in some rows only: once, few, many, or a class for an expanded clone.

clone_size | d_call | j_call | v_call | cdr3_nt | cdr3_aa
NA | TRBD1 | TRBJ1-2 | TRBV14 | TGTGCCAGCAGCCATAGACAGGGGTTCTATGGCTACACCTTC | CASSHRQGFYGYTF
NA | NA | TRBJ1-3 | TRBV4-1 | TGCGCCAGCAGCCAAGGGGCGGTAGCGGGAAACACCATATATTTT | CASSQGAVAGNTIYF
NA | TRBD1 | TRBJ1-5 | TRBV10-3 | TGTGCCATCAGTGAGCACCGGGACAGGGGGGGCAATCAGCCCCAGCATTTT | CAISEHRDRGGNQPQHF
NA | TRBD2 | TRBJ2-7 | TRBV7-2 | TGTGCCAGCAGCCTTGCGGGGGGGAACTACGAGCAGTACTTC | CASSLAGGNYEQYF
NA | NA | TRBJ1-4 | TRBV5-1 | TGCGCCAGCAGCCCCCCACTATCAGGGGTAGCTAATGAAAAACTGTTTTTT | CASSPPLSGVANEKLFF
NA | TRBD2 | TRBJ2-1 | TRBV10-3 | TGTGCCATCAGTGAGGGGACTAGCGGCCCCAATGAGCAGTTCTTC | CAISEGTSGPNEQFF
NA | TRBD1 | TRBJ1-2 | TRBV4-2 | TGTGCCAGCGGGTATGCCGGGACAGGGAACTATGGCTACACCTTC | CASGYAGTGNYGYTF
few | TRBD1 | TRBJ1-5 | TRBV19 | TGTGCCAGCTACGGGAGAACCGGGACAGGGACTCAGCCCCAGCATTTT | CASYGRTGTGTQPQHF
NA | TRBD2 | TRBJ2-7 | TRBV15 | TGTGCCACCAGCAGAGCTAGCCTAGCGGGGGTCTACGAGCAGTACTTC | CATSRASLAGVYEQYF
NA | NA | TRBJ1-2 | TRBV3-1/TRBV3-2 | TGTGCCAGCAGCCAGGGCGATTCTTCCTATGGCTACACCTTC | CASSQGDSSYGYTF
NA | TRBD1 | TRBJ1-2 | TRBV11-2 | TGTGCCAGCAGCTTAGATTCGACAGGGGCTCTCACCTTC | CASSLDSTGALTF
NA | NA | TRBJ2-1 | TRBV2 | TGTGCCAGCAGTACTCGACTAGTGGGAAATGAGCAGTTCTTC | CASSTRLVGNEQFF
NA | TRBD1 | TRBJ1-4 | TRBV7-8 | TGTGCCAGCAGCCCTCGAAACAGGGGAGGTCGTGAAAAACTGTTTTTT | CASSPRNRGGREKLFF
NA | NA | TRBJ1-6 | TRBV20-1 | TGCAGTGCTAGAGATCTTTCACCCCTCCACTTT | CSARDLSPLHF
NA | TRBD1 | TRBJ1-3 | TRBV13 | TGTGCCAGCAGCTTGGGGACAGGGCGCTCTGGAAACACCATATATTTT | CASSLGTGRSGNTIYF
NA | TRBD1 | TRBJ1-2 | TRBV7-3 | TGTGCCAGCAGCTCAACAGGGGTTGAAGGCTACACCTTC | CASSSTGVEGYTF
NA | NA | TRBJ2-1 | TRBV11-1 | TGTGCCAGCAGCTTAGGAGGATCCTACAATGAGCAGTTCTTC | CASSLGGSYNEQFF
NA | NA | TRBJ1-2 | TRBV5-1 | TGCGCCAGCAGAGTGGACAGTCCCAACTATGGCTACACCTTC | CASRVDSPNYGYTF
NA | TRBD1 | TRBJ1-2 | TRBV20-1 | TGCAGTGCTACAGGGGGCTATGGCTACACCTTC | CSATGGYGYTF
NA | NA | TRBJ1-1 | TRBV18 | TGTGCCAGCTCACCCACGGAGGGGACCACTGAAGCTTTCTTT | CASSPTEGTTEAFF
few | TRBD1 | TRBJ1-2 | TRBV6-5 | TGTGCCAGCAGTTACGACGGGACAGAATATGGCTACACCTTC | CASSYDGTEYGYTF